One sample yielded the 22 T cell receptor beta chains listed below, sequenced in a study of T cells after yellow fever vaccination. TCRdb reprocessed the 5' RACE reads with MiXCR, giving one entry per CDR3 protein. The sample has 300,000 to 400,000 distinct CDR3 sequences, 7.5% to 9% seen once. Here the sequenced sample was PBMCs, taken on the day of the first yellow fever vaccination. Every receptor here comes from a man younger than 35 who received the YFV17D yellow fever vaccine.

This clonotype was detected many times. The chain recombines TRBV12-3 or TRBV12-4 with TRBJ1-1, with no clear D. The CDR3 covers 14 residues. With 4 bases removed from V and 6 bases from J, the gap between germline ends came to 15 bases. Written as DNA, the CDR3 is TGTGCCAGCAGTTCAGCAAGGGTTAGCGCTGAAGCTTTCTTT. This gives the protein CASSSARVSAEAFF.

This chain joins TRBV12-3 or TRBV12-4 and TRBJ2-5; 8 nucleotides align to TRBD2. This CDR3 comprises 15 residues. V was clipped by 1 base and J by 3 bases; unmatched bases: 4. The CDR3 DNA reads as TGTGCCAGCAGTTTAGTGTCGGGGGGGGAAGAGACCCAGTACTTC. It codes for CASSLVSGGEETQYF.

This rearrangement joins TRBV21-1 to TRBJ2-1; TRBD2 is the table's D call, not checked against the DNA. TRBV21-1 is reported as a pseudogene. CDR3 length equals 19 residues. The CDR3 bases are TGTGCCAGCAGCAAAGGGGTAGCGGGGGGGCCGGGACCGAACAATGAGCAGTTCTTC. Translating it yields CASSKGVAGGPGPNNEQFF.

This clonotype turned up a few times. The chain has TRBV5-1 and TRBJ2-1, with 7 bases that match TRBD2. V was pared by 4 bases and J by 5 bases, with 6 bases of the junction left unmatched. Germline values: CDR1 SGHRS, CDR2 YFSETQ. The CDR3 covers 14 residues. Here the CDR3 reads CASSLGGSDNEQFF. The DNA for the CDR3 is TGCGCCAGCAGCCTCGGGGGGTCGGACAATGAGCAGTTCTTC.

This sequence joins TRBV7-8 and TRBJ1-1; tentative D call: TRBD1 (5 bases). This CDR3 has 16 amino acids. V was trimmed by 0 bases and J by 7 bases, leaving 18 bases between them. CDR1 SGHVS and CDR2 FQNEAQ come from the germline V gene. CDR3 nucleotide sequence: TGTGCCAGCAGCTTAGCCGTCGGGACGGGTAGCCGTGAAGCTTTCTTT. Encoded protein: CASSLAVGTGSREAFF.

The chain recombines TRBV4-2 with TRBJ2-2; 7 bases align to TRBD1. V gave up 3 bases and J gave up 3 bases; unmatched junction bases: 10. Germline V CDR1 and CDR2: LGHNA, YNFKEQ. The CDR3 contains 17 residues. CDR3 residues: CASSHPSGGIDTGELFF. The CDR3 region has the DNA TGTGCCAGCAGCCACCCATCAGGGGGAATAGACACCGGGGAGCTGTTTTTT.

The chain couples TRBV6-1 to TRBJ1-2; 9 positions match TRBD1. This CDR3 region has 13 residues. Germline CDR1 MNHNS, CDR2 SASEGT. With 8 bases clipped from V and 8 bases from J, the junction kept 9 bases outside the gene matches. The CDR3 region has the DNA TGTGCCAGCGGAGACAGGGGGATAGAGGGCTACACCTTC. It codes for CASGDRGIEGYTF.

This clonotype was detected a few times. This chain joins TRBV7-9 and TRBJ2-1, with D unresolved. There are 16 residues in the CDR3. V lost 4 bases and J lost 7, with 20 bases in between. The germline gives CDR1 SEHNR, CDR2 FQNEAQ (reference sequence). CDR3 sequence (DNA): TGTGCCAGCAGCTCTCCGCTCAAGGAATGGAGAAATGAGCAGTTCTTC. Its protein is CASSSPLKEWRNEQFF.

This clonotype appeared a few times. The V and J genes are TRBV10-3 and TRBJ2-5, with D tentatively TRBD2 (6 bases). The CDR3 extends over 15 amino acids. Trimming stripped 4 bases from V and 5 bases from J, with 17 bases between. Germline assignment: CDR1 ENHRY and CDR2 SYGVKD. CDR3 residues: CAISARTTDRETQYF. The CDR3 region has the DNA TGTGCCATCAGTGCGCGGACTACGGATCGGGAGACCCAGTACTTC.

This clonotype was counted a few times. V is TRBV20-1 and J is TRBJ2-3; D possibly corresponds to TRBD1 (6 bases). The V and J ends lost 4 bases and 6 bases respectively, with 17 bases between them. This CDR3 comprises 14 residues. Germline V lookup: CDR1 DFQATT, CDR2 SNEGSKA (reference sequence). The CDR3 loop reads CSATGPGRGDTQYF. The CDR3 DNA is TGCAGTGCTACGGGGCCGGGAAGGGGGGATACGCAGTATTTT.

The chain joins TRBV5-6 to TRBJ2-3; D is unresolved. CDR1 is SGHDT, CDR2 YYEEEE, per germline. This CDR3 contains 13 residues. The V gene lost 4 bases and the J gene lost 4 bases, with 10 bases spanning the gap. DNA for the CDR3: TGTGCCAGCAGCCCCGGTCGCCCAGATACGCAGTATTTT. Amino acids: CASSPGRPDTQYF.

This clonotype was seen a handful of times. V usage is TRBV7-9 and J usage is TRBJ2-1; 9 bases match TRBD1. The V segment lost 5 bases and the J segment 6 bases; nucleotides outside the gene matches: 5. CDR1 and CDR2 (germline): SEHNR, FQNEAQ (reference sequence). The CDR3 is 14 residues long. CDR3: CASSPWTGANEQFF. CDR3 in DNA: TGTGCCAGCAGCCCATGGACAGGGGCCAATGAGCAGTTCTTC.

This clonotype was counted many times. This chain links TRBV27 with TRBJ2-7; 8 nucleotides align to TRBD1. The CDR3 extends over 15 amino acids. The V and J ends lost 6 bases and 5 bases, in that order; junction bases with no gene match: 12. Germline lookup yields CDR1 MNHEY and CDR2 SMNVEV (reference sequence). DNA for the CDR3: TGTGCCAGCAGCCCCCCGGACGACAGGGGCCACGAGCAGTACTTC. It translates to CASSPPDDRGHEQYF.

CDR3 nucleotide sequence: TGTGCCAGCAGCCCCGGGCGGGACACCGGGGAGCTGTTTTTT. This gives the protein CASSPGRDTGELFF. This sequence joins TRBV9 and TRBJ2-2, with a possible D match to TRBD2 (5 bases). V was shortened by 4 bases and J by 3 bases, with 10 bases between the two germline ends. Germline V gives CDR1 SGDLS, CDR2 YYNGEE. This CDR3 contains 14 residues.

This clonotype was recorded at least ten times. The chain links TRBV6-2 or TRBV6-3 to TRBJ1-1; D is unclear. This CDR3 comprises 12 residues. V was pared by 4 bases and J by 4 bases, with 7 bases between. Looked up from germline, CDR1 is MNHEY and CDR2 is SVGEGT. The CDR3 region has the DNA TGTGCCAGCAGTTTGAAGCTCACTGAAGCTTTCTTT. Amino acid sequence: CASSLKLTEAFF.

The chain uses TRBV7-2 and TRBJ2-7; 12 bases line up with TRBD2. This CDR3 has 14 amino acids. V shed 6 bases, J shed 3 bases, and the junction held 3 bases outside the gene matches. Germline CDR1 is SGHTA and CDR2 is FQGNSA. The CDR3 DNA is TGTGCCAGCAGTCTAGCGGGGGGGCGCTACGAGCAGTACGTC. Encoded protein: CASSLAGGRYEQYV.

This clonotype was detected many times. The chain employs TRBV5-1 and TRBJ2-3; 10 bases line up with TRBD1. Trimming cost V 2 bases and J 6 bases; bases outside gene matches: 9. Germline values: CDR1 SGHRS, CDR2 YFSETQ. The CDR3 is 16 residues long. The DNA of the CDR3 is TGCGCCAGCAGCTTCGATCCCGGGACAGGGGCGGATACGCAGTATTTT. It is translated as CASSFDPGTGADTQYF.

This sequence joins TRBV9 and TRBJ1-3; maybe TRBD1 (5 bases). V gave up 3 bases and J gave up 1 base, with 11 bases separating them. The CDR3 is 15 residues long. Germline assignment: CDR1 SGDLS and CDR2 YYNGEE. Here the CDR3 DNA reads TGTGCCAGCAGCGCGGGACGTGTTTCTGGAAACACCATATATTTT. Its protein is CASSAGRVSGNTIYF.

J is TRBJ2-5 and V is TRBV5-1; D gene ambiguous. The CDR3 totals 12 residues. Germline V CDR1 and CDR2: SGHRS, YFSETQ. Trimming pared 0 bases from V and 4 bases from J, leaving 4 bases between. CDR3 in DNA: TGCGCCAGCAGCTTGGATACAGAGACCCAGTACTTC. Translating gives CASSLDTETQYF.

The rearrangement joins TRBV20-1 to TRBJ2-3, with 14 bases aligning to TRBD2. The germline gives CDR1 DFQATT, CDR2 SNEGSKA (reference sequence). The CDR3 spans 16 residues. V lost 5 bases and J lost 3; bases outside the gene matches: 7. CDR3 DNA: TGCAGTGCTCCCCCGACTAGCGGGGGGGGAACAGATACGCAGTATTTT. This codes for CSAPPTSGGGTDTQYF.

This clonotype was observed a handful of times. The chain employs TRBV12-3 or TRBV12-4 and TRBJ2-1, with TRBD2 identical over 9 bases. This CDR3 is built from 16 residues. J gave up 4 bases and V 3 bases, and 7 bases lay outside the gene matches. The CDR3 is CASSLGRTSVYNEQFF. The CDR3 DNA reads TGTGCCAGCAGTTTGGGGAGGACTAGCGTATACAATGAGCAGTTCTTC.

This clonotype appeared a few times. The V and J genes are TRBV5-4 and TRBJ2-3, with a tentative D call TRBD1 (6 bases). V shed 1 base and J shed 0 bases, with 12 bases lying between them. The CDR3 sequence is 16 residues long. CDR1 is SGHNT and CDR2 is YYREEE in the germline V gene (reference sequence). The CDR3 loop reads CASSLIVGASTDTQYF. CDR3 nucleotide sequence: TGTGCCAGCAGCTTGATTGTGGGGGCTAGCACAGATACGCAGTATTTT.